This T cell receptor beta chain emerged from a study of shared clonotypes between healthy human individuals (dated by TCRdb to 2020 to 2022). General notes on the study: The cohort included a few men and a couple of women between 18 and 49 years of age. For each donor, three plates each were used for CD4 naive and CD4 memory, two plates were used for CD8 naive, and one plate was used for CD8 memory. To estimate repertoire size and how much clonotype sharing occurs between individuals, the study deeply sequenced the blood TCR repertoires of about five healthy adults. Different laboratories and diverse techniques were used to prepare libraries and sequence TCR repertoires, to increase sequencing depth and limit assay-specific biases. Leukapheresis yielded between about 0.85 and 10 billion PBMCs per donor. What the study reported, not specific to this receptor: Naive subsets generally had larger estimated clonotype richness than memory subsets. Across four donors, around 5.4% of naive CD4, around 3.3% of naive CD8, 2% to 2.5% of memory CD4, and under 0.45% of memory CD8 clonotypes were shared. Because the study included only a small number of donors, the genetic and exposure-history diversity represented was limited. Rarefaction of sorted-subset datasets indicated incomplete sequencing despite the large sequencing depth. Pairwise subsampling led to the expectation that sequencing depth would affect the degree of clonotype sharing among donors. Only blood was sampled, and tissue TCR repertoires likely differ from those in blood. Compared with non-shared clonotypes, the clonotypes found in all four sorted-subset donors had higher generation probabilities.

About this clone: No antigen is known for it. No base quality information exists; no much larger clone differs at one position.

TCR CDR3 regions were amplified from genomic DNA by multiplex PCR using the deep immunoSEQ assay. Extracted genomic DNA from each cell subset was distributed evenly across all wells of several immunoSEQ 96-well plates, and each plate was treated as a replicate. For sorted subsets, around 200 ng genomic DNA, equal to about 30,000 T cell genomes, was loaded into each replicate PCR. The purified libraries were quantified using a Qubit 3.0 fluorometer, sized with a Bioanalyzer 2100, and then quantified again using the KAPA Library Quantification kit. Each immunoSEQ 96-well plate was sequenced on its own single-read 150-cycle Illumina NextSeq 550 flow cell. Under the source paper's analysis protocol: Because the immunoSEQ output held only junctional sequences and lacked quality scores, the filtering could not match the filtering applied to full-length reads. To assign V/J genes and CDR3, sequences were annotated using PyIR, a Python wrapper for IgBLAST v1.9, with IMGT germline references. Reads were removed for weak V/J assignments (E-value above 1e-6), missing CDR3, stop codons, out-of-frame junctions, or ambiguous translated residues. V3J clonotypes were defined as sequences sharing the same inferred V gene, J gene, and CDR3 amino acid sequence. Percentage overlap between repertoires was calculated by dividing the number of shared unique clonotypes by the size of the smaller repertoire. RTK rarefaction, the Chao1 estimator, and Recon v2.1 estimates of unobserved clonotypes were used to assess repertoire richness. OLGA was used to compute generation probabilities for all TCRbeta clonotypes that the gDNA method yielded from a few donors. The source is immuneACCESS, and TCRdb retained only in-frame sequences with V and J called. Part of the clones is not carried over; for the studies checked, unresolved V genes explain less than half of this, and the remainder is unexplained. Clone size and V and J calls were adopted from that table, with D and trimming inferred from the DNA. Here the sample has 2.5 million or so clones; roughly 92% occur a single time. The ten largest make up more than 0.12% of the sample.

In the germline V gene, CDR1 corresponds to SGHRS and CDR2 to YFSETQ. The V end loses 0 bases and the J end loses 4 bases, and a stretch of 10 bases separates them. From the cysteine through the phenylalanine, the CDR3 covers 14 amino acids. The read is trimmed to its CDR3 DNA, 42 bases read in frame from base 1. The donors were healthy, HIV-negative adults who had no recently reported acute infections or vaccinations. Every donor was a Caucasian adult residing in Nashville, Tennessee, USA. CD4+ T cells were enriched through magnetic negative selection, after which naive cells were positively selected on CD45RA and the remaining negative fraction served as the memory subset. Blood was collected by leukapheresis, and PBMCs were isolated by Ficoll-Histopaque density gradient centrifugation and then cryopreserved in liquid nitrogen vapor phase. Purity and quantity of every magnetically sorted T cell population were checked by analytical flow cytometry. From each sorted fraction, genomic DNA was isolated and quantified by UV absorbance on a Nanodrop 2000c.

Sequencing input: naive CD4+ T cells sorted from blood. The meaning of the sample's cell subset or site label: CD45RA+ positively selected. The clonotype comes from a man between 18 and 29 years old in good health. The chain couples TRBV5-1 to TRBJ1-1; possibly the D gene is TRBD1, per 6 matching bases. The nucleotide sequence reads TGCGCCAGCAGCTTGGAAGGGGGTACCACTGAAGCTTTCTTT. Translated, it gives CASSLEGGTTEAFF.